The clone carrying this T cell receptor beta chain appeared a few times. The CDR3 has 17 residues. Trimming left V 1 base short and J 5 bases short, with 18 bases between. Germline values: CDR1 SGHDN, CDR2 FVKESK. In TCRdb, the 5' RACE reads were re-called with MiXCR into one record per CDR3 protein. The table shows under 1 million distinct CDR3 sequences, with 10% to 15% occurring only once. The sample originates from a study of identical twins. This sample was shared with a second study, whose subject was yellow fever vaccine responses in identical twins. That report adds: On the reported evidence, twins' vaccine T cell responses seemed partly convergent and partly personalized.

The chain uses TRBV14 and TRBJ2-1; no definite D call. The specimen sequenced was PBMCs. The sequence derives from a young woman in good health. DNA of the CDR3: TGTGCCAGCAGCCAAGTCCGAAACAGAAACCCGAACAATGAGCAGTTCTTC. Its protein is CASSQVRNRNPNNEQFF.